Listed below are T cell receptor beta chains from one sample, sequenced in a study of T cell responses to AZD1222 COVID-19 vaccine. Sequencing was performed with immunoSEQ multiplex PCR; in TCRdb, only in-frame clones are kept and a portion is missing. Of around 160,000 clones listed, around 88% are singletons. Sequencing was performed on peripheral blood, taken on day 0 of AZD1222 vaccination. The origin of the receptors is an adult in good health. CDR3s include the opening cysteine and the closing phenylalanine or tryptophan. A D gene is named only where the DNA matches it firmly. Clone size appears in some rows only: once, few, many, or a class for an expanded clone.

v_call	d_call	clone_size	j_call	cdr3_aa	cdr3_nt
TRBV2	TRBD1	.	TRBJ2-6	CASRITGGAGANVLTF	TGTGCCAGTAGAATAACAGGGGGCGCCGGGGCCAACGTCCTGACTTTC
TRBV29-1	TRBD1	.	TRBJ1-1	CSAGNRGLGTEAFF	TGCAGCGCTGGTAACAGGGGGCTTGGGACTGAAGCTTTCTTT
TRBV30	.	.	TRBJ1-1	CAWSVQQGPEAFF	TGTGCCTGGAGTGTCCAACAGGGCCCTGAAGCTTTCTTT
TRBV3-1/TRBV3-2	.	once	TRBJ1-4	CASSQDKRAGGGGEKLFF	TGTGCCAGCAGCCAAGATAAGAGGGCAGGCGGGGGTGGAGAAAAACTGTTTTTT
TRBV2	.	few	TRBJ1-1	CASSWSNTEAFF	TGTGCCAGCAGTTGGTCAAACACTGAAGCTTTCTTT
TRBV30	.	.	TRBJ2-3	CARGSGGGPDTQYF	TGTGCCCGGGGGTCTGGGGGGGGCCCAGATACGCAGTATTTT
TRBV7-8	.	.	TRBJ1-5	CASRRTLGQPQHF	TGTGCCAGCAGACGGACGCTGGGTCAGCCCCAGCATTTT
TRBV11-3	.	.	TRBJ1-1	CASSFQLNTEAFF	TGTGCCAGCAGCTTTCAGTTGAACACTGAAGCTTTCTTT
TRBV18	.	.	TRBJ2-3	CASGAVMGDNADTQYF	TGTGCCAGCGGGGCCGTTATGGGGGATAACGCAGATACGCAGTATTTT
TRBV5-1	TRBD1	.	TRBJ1-4	CASSFGTGEGEKLFF	TGCGCCAGCAGCTTTGGGACAGGGGAGGGTGAAAAACTGTTTTTT
TRBV6-5	.	.	TRBJ1-2	CASTLGALLAGYTF	TGTGCCAGCACCCTCGGGGCCCTTCTGGCAGGCTACACCTTC
TRBV5-1	TRBD1	.	TRBJ1-4	CASSLARGTGLEKLFF	TGCGCCAGCAGCTTGGCCCGGGGGACAGGGTTGGAAAAACTGTTTTTT
TRBV5-1	TRBD1	.	TRBJ2-1	CASSGDRGPANEQFF	TGCGCCAGCAGCGGGGACAGGGGGCCTGCAAATGAGCAGTTCTTC
TRBV29-1	TRBD1	.	TRBJ1-1	CSVEGGQGGLNTEAFF	TGCAGCGTTGAGGGGGGACAGGGAGGTCTGAACACTGAAGCTTTCTTT
TRBV18	.	.	TRBJ1-1	CASSPEEGVGTEAFF	TGTGCCAGCTCACCGGAGGAGGGGGTGGGCACTGAAGCTTTCTTT
TRBV18	.	.	TRBJ1-1	CASSQDGMNTEAFF	TGTGCCAGCTCACAAGACGGCATGAACACTGAAGCTTTCTTT
TRBV5-4	.	.	TRBJ1-4	CASSFGLEEKLFF	TGTGCCAGCAGCTTCGGCCTGGAGGAAAAACTGTTTTTT
TRBV18	.	once	TRBJ1-2	CASSPGTNNYGYTF	TGTGCCAGCTCACCAGGGACAAATAACTATGGCTACACCTTC
TRBV30	.	.	TRBJ1-1	CAWSVGGGSTEAFF	TGTGCCTGGAGTGTAGGGGGGGGGAGCACTGAAGCTTTCTTT
TRBV7-9	.	.	TRBJ2-3	CASSLGASSDTQYF	TGTGCCAGCAGCTTAGGGGCCAGTTCAGATACGCAGTATTTT
TRBV11-3	.	.	TRBJ2-3	CASSTGRGGTDTQYF	TGTGCCAGCAGCACCGGTAGGGGGGGCACAGATACGCAGTATTTT
TRBV24-1	.	.	TRBJ1-2	CATSDFPANYGYTF	TGTGCCACCAGTGATTTTCCAGCCAACTATGGCTACACCTTC
TRBV7-9	TRBD1	.	TRBJ1-4	CASSLGTVDEKLFF	TGTGCCAGCAGCCTAGGGACAGTGGATGAAAAACTGTTTTTT
TRBV19	.	.	TRBJ1-6	CASSMVADFLSSYNSPLHF	TGTGCCAGTAGTATGGTTGCCGACTTCCTGAGCTCCTATAATTCACCCCTCCACTTT
TRBV9	.	once	TRBJ2-1	CASSVGHTGDEQFF	TGTGCCAGCAGCGTGGGACACACCGGGGATGAGCAGTTCTTC
TRBV6-2/TRBV6-3	TRBD2	.	TRBJ2-7	CASSQRGRGALSYEQYF	TGTGCCAGCAGTCAACGGGGGAGGGGAGCTCTTTCCTACGAGCAGTACTTC
TRBV9	TRBD2	.	TRBJ2-3	CASSVDRGGGTDTQYF	TGTGCCAGCAGCGTAGATCGGGGGGGAGGCACAGATACGCAGTATTTT
TRBV2	.	.	TRBJ1-4	CASSEGGGNEKLFF	TGTGCCAGCAGTGAGGGAGGGGGTAATGAAAAACTGTTTTTT
TRBV7-9	TRBD1	.	TRBJ1-1	CASSRDRAEAFF	TGTGCCAGCAGCCGGGACAGGGCTGAAGCTTTCTTT
TRBV4-1	.	.	TRBJ1-4	CASSPAQTGRATNEKLFF	TGCGCCAGCAGCCCAGCCCAAACAGGCCGCGCAACTAATGAAAAACTGTTTTTT
TRBV20-1	.	.	TRBJ1-3	CSASFYGAGGGNTIYF	TGCAGTGCTAGTTTCTACGGCGCGGGGGGCGGAAACACCATATATTTT
TRBV7-8	.	once	TRBJ2-7	CASSPRDDSYEQYF	TGTGCCAGCAGCCCCAGGGACGACTCCTACGAGCAGTACTTC
TRBV6-5	.	.	TRBJ1-2	CATGLNYGYTF	TGTGCCACAGGGCTTAACTATGGCTACACCTTC
TRBV5-1	.	few	TRBJ2-3	CASSSRILESDTQYF	TGCGCCAGCAGCTCTCGGATACTAGAATCAGATACGCAGTATTTT
TRBV7-2	TRBD1	.	TRBJ1-3	CASSSTGAGNTIYF	TGTGCCAGCAGCTCTACAGGGGCTGGAAACACCATATATTTT
TRBV19	TRBD1	.	TRBJ1-1	CASSIPDRSKIQGQGDTEAFF	TGTGCCAGTAGTATCCCTGACAGGAGTAAAATCCAGGGACAGGGCGACACTGAAGCTTTCTTT
TRBV27	.	.	TRBJ1-6	CASSGQNNSPLHF	TGTGCCAGCAGTGGACAGAATAATTCACCCCTCCACTTT
TRBV19	.	once	TRBJ1-2	CASSANSGTIAQGYTF	TGTGCCAGTAGTGCCAACTCCGGGACAATCGCGCAGGGCTACACCTTC
TRBV4-2	.	.	TRBJ2-1	CASSQERDSQAKFF	TGTGCCAGCAGCCAAGAACGGGACTCACAAGCCAAATTCTTC
TRBV28	TRBD2	.	TRBJ2-3	CASSTGGAGTDTQYF	TGTGCCAGCAGTACCGGGGGGGCCGGCACAGATACGCAGTATTTT
TRBV5-1	TRBD1	.	TRBJ1-1	CASSLGQGTTEAFF	TGCGCCAGCAGCTTGGGACAGGGGACCACTGAAGCTTTCTTT
TRBV13	.	.	TRBJ1-1	CASSRTRETEAFF	TGTGCCAGCAGCAGAACAAGGGAGACTGAAGCTTTCTTT